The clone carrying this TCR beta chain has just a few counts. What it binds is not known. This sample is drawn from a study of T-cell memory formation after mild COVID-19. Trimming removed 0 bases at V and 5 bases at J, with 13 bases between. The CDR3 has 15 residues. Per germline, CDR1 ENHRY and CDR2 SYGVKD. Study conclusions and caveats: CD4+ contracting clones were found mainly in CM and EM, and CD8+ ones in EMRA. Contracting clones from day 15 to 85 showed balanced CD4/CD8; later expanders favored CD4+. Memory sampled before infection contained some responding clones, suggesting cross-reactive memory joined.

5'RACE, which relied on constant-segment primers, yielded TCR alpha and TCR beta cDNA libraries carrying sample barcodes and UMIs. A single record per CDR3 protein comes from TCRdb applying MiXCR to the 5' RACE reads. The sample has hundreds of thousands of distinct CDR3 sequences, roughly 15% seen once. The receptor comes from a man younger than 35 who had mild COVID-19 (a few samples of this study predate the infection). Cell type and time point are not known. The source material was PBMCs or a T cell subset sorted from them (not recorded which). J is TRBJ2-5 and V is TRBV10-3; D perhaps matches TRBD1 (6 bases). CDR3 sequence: CAISESPTGGETQYF. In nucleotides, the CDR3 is TGTGCCATCAGTGAGTCGCCGACAGGCGGTGAGACCCAGTACTTC.